This note documents a single T cell receptor beta chain sequence. Its antigen is still unknown. The DNA ends 3 residues before the CDR3 does, and the rest of the CDR3 is filled in from the germline J gene. This specimen belongs to a study of T cell clonality in common variable immunodeficiency. General observations from the study: In common variable immunodeficiency, TCR beta chains reportedly carried fewer deletions and N-nucleotide insertions.

Profiling relied on immunoSEQ multiplex PCR, and the TCRdb table lists in-frame clones only, not all of them. The specimen has about 5,300 clones, none found just once. V lost 0 bases and J lost 6, with 12 bases in between. The CDR3 consists of 16 residues. Germline V CDR1 and CDR2: SGHVS, FNYEAQ. This sequence joins TRBV7-6 and TRBJ1-6; perhaps TRBD1 as D (6 bases). The sample was peripheral blood mononuclear cells. This sequence originates from a human donor with common variable immunodeficiency. The sequenced part of the CDR3 DNA is TGTGCCAGCAGCTTAGCCCGGCCAGGGGTTAATTCACCC. It encodes CASSLARPGVNSP. The whole CDR3 protein reads CASSLARPGVNSPLHF. Full variable domain (remainder filled in from reference TRBV7-6 and TRBJ1-6): GAGVSQSPRYKVTKRGQDVALRCDPISGHVSLYWYRQALGQGPEFLTYFNYEAQQDKSGLPNDRFSAERPEGSISTLTIQRTEQRDSAMYRCASSLARPGVNSPLHFGNGTRLTVT.